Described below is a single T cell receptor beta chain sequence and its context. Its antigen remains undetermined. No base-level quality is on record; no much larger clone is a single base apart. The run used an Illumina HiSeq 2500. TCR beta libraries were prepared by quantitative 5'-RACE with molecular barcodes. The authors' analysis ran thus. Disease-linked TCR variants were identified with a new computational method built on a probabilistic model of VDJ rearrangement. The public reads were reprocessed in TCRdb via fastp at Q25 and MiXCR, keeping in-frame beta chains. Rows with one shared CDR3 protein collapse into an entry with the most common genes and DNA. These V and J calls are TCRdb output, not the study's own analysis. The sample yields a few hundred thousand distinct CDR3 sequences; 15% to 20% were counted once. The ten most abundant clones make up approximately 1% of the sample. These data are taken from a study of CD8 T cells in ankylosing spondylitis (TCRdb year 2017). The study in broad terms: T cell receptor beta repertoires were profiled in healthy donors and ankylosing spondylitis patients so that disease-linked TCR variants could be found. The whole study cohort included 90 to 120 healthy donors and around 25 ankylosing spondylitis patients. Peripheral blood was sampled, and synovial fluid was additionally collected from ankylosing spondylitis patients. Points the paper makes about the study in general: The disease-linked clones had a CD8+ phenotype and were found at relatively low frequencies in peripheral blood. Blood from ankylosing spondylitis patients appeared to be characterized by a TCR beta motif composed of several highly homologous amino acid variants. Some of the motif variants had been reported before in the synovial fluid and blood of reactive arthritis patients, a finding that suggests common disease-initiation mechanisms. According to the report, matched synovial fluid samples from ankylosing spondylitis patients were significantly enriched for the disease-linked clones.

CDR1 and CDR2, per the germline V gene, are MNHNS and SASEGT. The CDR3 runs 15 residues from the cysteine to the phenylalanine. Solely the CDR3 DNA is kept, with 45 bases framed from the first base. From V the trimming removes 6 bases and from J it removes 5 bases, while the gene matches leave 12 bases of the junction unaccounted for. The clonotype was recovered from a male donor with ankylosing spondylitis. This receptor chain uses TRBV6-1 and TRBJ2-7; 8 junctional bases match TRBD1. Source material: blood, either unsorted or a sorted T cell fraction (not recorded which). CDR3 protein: CASRSDRAFFDEQYF. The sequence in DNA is TGTGCCAGCAGGTCGGACAGGGCCTTTTTTGACGAGCAGTACTTC.